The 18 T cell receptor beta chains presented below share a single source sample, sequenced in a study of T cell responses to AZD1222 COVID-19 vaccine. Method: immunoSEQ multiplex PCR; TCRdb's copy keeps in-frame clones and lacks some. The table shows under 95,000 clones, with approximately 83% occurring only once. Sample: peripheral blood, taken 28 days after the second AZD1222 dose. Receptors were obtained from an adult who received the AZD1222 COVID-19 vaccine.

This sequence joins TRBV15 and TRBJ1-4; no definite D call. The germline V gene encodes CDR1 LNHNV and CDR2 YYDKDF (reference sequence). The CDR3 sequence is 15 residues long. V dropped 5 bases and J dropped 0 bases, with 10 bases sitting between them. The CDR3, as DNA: TGTGCCACCAGCGCGGGAGATGCAACTAATGAAAAACTGTTTTTT. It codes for CATSAGDATNEKLFF.

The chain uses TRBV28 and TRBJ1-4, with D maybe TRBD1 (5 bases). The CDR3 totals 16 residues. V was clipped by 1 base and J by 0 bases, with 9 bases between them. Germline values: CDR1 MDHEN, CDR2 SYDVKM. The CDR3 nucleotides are TGTGCCAGCAGTTTATTTGACAGCACAACTAATGAAAAACTGTTTTTT. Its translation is CASSLFDSTTNEKLFF.

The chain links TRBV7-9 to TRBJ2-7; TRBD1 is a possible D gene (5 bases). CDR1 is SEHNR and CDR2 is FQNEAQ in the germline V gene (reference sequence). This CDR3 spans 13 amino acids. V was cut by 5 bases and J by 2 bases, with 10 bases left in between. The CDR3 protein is CASSPRQTYEQYF. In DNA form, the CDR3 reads TGTGCCAGCAGCCCCCGACAGACCTACGAGCAGTACTTC. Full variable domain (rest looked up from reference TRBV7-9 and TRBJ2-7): DTGVSQNPRHKITKRGQNVTFRCDPISEHNRLYWYRQTLGQGPEFLTYFQNEAQLEKSRLLSDRFSAERPKGSFSTLEIQRTEQGDSAMYLCASSPRQTYEQYFGPGTRLTVT.

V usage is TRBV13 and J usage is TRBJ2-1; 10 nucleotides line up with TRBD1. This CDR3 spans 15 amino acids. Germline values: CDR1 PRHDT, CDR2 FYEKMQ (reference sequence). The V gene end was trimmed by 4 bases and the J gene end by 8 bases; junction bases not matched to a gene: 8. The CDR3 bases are TGTGCCAGCAGCTCTCCGGGACAGGGGTACCATGAGCAGTTCTTC. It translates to CASSSPGQGYHEQFF.

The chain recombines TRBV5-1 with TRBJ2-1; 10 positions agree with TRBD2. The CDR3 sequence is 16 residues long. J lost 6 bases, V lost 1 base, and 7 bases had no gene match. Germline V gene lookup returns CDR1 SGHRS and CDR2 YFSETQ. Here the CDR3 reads CASSLTSGVAFNEQFF. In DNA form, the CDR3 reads TGCGCCAGCAGCTTGACTAGCGGGGTGGCGTTCAATGAGCAGTTCTTC.

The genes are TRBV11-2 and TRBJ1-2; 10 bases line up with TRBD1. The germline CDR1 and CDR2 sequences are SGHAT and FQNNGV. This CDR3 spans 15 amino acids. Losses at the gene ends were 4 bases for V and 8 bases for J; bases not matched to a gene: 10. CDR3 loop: CASSSVTGTGVGYTF. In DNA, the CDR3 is TGTGCCAGCAGCTCAGTCACCGGGACAGGGGTCGGCTACACCTTC. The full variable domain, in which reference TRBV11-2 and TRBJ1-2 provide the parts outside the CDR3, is EAGVAQSPRYKIIEKRQSVAFWCNPISGHATLYWYQQILGQGPKLLIQFQNNGVVDDSQLPKDRFSAERLKGVDSTLKIQPAKLEDSAVYLCASSSVTGTGVGYTFGSGTRLTVV.

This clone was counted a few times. CDR3 sequence reads: CASSTGTVKAFF. The CDR3 nucleotides read TGTGCCAGCAGCACCGGGACAGTAAAAGCTTTCTTT. The chain couples TRBV7-9 to TRBJ1-1, with TRBD1 identical over 7 bases. Trimming at V came to 5 bases and at J to 9 bases, leaving 6 bases not matched to a gene. This CDR3 is built from 12 residues. Looked up from germline, CDR1 is SEHNR and CDR2 is FQNEAQ (reference sequence).

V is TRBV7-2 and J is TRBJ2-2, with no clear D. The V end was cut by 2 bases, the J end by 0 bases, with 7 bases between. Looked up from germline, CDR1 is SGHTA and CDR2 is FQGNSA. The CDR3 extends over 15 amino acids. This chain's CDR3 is CASSLNPANTGELFF. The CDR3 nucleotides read TGTGCCAGCAGCTTAAATCCTGCGAACACCGGGGAGCTGTTTTTT.

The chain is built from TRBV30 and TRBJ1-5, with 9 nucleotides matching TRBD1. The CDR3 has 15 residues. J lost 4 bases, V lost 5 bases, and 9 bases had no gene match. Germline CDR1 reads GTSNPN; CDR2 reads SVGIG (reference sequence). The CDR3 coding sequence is TGTGCCTGGGATAAGGGACAGGGAAAGAATCAGCCCCAGCATTTT. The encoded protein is CAWDKGQGKNQPQHF.

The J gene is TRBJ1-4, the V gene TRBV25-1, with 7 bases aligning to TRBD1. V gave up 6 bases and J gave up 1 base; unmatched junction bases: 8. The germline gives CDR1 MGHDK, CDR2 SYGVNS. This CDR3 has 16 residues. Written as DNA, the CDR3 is TGTGCCAGCAGAAACGACCGACAGGGAACTAATGAAAAACTGTTTTTT. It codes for CASRNDRQGTNEKLFF. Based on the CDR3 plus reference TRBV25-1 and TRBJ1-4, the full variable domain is EADIYQTPRYLVIGTGKKITLECSQTMGHDKMYWYQQDPGMELHLIHYSYGVNSTEKGDLSSESTVSRIRTEHFPLTLESARPSHTSQYLCASRNDRQGTNEKLFFGSGTQLSVL.

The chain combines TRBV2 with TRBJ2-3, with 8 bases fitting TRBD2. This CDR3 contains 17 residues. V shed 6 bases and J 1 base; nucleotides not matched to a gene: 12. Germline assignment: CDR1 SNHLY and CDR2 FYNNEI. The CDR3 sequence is CASRWASGGVGTDTQYF. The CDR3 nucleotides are TGTGCCAGCAGATGGGCCAGCGGGGGAGTGGGCACAGATACGCAGTATTTT. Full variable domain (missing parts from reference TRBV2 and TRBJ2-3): EPEVTQTPSHQVTQMGQEVILRCVPISNHLYFYWYRQILGQKVEFLVSFYNNEISEKSEIFDDQFSVERPDGSNFTLKIRSTKLEDSAMYFCASRWASGGVGTDTQYFGPGTRLTVL.

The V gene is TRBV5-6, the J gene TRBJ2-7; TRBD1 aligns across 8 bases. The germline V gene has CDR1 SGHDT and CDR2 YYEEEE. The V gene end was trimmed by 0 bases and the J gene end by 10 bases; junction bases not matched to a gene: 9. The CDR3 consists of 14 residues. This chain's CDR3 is CASSLVGQGRDQYF. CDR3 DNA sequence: TGTGCCAGCAGCTTGGTAGGACAGGGACGCGATCAGTACTTC. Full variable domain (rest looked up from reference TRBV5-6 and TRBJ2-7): DAGVTQSPTHLIKTRGQQVTLRCSPKSGHDTVSWYQQALGQGPQFIFQYYEEEERQRGNFPDRFSGHQFPNYSSELNVNALLLGDSALYLCASSLVGQGRDQYFGPGTRLTVT.

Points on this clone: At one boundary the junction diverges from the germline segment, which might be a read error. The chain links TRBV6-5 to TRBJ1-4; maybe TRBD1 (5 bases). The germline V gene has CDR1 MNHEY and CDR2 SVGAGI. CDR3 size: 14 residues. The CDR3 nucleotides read TGTGCCTGCAGGGAGGGCAAGTCTAATGAAAAACTGTTTTTT. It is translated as CACREGKSNEKLFF.

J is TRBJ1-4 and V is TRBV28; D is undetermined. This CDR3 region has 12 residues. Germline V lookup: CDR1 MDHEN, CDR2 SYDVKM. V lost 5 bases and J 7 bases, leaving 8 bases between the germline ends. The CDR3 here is CASSLIVEKLFF. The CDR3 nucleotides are TGTGCCAGCAGTCTTATAGTTGAAAAACTGTTTTTT.

CDR3 in DNA: TGTGCCAGCTCACTAACCGGGACAGCCAATGAGCAGTTCTTC. It encodes CASSLTGTANEQFF. The chain joins TRBV18 to TRBJ2-1; TRBD1 matches at 7 bases. This CDR3 is built from 14 residues. V lost 4 bases and J lost 6; bases outside the gene matches: 6. Germline CDR1 and CDR2: KGHSH and LQKENI.

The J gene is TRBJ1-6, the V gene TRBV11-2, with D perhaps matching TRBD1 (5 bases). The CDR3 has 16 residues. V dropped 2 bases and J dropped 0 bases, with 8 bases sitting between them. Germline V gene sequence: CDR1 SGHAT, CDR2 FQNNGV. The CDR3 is CASSLRGRSYNSPLHF. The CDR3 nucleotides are TGTGCCAGCAGCTTACGGGGCCGCTCCTATAATTCACCCCTCCACTTT. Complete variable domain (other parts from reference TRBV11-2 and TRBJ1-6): EAGVAQSPRYKIIEKRQSVAFWCNPISGHATLYWYQQILGQGPKLLIQFQNNGVVDDSQLPKDRFSAERLKGVDSTLKIQPAKLEDSAVYLCASSLRGRSYNSPLHFGNGTRLTVT.

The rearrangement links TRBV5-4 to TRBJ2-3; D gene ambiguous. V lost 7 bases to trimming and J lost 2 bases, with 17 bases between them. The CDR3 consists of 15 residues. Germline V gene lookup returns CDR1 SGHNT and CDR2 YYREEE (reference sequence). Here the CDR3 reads CASRPGGVDTDTQYF. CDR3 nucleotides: TGTGCCAGCCGCCCGGGTGGTGTGGACACAGATACGCAGTATTTT. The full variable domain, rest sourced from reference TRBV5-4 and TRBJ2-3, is ETGVTQSPTHLIKTRGQQVTLRCSSQSGHNTVSWYQQALGQGPQFIFQYYREEENGRGNFPPRFSGLQFPNYSSELNVNALELDDSALYLCASRPGGVDTDTQYFGPGTRLTVL.

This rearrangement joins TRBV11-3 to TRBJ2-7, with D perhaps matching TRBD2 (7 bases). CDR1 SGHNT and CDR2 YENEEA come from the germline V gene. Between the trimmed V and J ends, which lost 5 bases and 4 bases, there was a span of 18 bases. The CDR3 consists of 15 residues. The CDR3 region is CASSEGHGGQYEQYF. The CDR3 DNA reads TGTGCCAGCAGCGAAGGACACGGGGGGCAATACGAGCAGTACTTC.